This T cell receptor beta chain was retrieved from a study of graft-versus-host responses after intestinal transplantation. CDR1 and CDR2 from the germline V gene are SNHLY and FYNNEI. This CDR3 region has 14 residues. The V end was cut by 1 base, the J end by 3 bases, with 7 bases between. TCRdb's table, derived via immunoSEQ multiplex PCR, lists solely in-frame clones and lacks some. Of about 80,000 clones listed, about 90% were seen once; the top ten hold about 0.67%. The origin of this receptor is a human patient who received an intestinal transplant, so some T cells may come from the graft donor. This sequence joins TRBV2 and TRBJ1-5; D perhaps matches TRBD1 (5 bases). The material was PBMCs, obtained 98 days after intestinal transplantation. CDR3 amino acids: CASSEDRINQPQHF. CDR3 coding DNA: TGTGCCAGCAGTGAAGACAGGATCAATCAGCCCCAGCATTTT. Combining the CDR3 with reference TRBV2 and TRBJ1-5 gives the whole variable domain EPEVTQTPSHQVTQMGQEVILRCVPISNHLYFYWYRQILGQKVEFLVSFYNNEISEKSEIFDDQFSVERPDGSNFTLKIRSTKLEDSAMYFCASSEDRINQPQHFGDGTRLSIL.